This T cell receptor (beta chain) was recovered during a study of technical replicates of blood from a few donors. V lost 4 bases and J 6 bases, leaving 18 bases between the germline ends. Germline values: CDR1 SGHTA, CDR2 FQGNSA. The CDR3 covers 15 residues. Using immunoSEQ multiplex PCR, the repertoire was profiled, and TCRdb retains in-frame clones only, with some absent. The data hold about 93,000 clones, with around 95% observed a single time. The source is a human donor in good health. The rearrangement links TRBV7-2 to TRBJ2-5; possible D gene TRBD2, 7 bases. Sequencing input: T cells isolated from PBMCs. The DNA for the CDR3 is TGTGCCAGCAGCTCACAAGGGGGGGGCTTGAAGACCCAGTACTTC. As protein: CASSSQGGGLKTQYF.